This note documents a single T cell receptor beta chain sequence. The V gene's germline CDR1 is MDHEN and CDR2 SYDVKM. This CDR3 has 15 residues. The germline V and J ends were trimmed by 7 bases and 0 bases, with 16 bases remaining between them. The entry originates in a study of blood T cell repertoires in COVID-19. Across the whole study: Sites across the United States, Italy and Spain contributed samples from acute and convalescent COVID-19. The cDNA or gDNA used as material had been derived from T cells, B-cell-depleted T cells, or PBMCs.

Method: immunoSEQ multiplex PCR; TCRdb's copy keeps in-frame clones and lacks some. The table records 400,000 or so clones, approximately 86% of them present only once. This chain joins TRBV28 and TRBJ2-7; perhaps TRBD1 as D (5 bases). The sequence came from a human donor in a cohort sampled during active COVID-19. Sequenced: peripheral blood. The CDR3 loop is CASKDLAGPSYEQYF. The CDR3 coding sequence is TGTGCCAGCAAAGATCTCGCAGGGCCCTCCTACGAGCAGTACTTC. Drawing the rest from reference TRBV28 and TRBJ2-7, the complete variable domain is DVKVTQSSRYLVKRTGEKVFLECVQDMDHENMFWYRQDPGLGLRLIYFSYDVKMKEKGDIPEGYSVSREKKERFSLILESASTNQTSMYLCASKDLAGPSYEQYFGPGTRLTVT.